This TCR beta chain was identified during a study of regulatory T cells in long-lasting Graves disease. Germline CDR1 SGHRS, CDR2 YFSETQ. CDR3 size: 18 residues. Unmatched junction bases numbered 10, after V lost 1 base and J lost 0 bases. Construction of TCR beta libraries relied on iRepertoire HTBI primers and on Arm-PCR targeting CDR3 regions. TCRdb recomputed calls from the multiplex PCR reads with MiXCR, one row per CDR3 protein. The sample consists of roughly 510,000 distinct CDR3 sequences, about 15% of them appearing once. Time point meaning: newly diagnosed GD, antithyroid drugs for less than 3 months. Preparation of the TCR library used RNA extracted from PBMCs. The table lists this clonotype with many counts. These data were also reused for a study on T cells in Graves' hyperthyroidism and ophthalmopathy. That work contributes: Most expanded thyroid clonotypes above 0.001 also appeared in blood.

Sequencing was performed on peripheral blood mononuclear cells (PBMCs), taken at new diagnosis, from a patient treated with antithyroid drugs. The source is a man between 18 and 35 years old with Graves disease. This chain connects TRBV5-1 to TRBJ2-3; 8 nucleotides line up with TRBD2. CDR3 sequence: CASSLLRSGSASTDTQYF. In nucleotides, the CDR3 is TGCGCCAGCAGCTTGTTGAGGAGCGGGAGCGCTAGCACAGATACGCAGTATTTT.